These 26 T cell receptor beta chains were sequenced from one sample in a study of post-analysis software for immune sequencing data. TCR beta cDNA libraries included unique molecular identifiers. One entry per CDR3 protein results from TCRdb running MiXCR on the PCR reads. The sample has some 450,000 distinct CDR3 sequences; roughly 45% are singletons. Study conclusions and caveats: The study found TRBV5-6, TRBV5-1 and TRBV20-1 among roughly 5 TRBV segments more frequent in patients than controls.

These TCRs are of unknown antigen specificity. Sequencing input: blood. Receptors originate from a girl aged 5 to 17 with multiple sclerosis.

Here the CDR3 DNA reads TGTGCCAGCAGTTTTTTAGGACAGGGGGTAAGCCTCTATGGCTACACCTTC. Translated, it gives CASSFLGQGVSLYGYTF. V usage is TRBV28 and J usage is TRBJ1-2; 10 nucleotides agree with TRBD1. The germline gives CDR1 MDHEN, CDR2 SYDVKM. V shed 3 bases and J 4 bases; nucleotides not matched to a gene: 11. CDR3 length: 17 residues.

The chain recombines TRBV28 with TRBJ2-7, with a possible D match to TRBD1 (5 bases). The germline gives CDR1 MDHEN, CDR2 SYDVKM. There are 14 residues in the CDR3. V lost 2 bases and J lost 5, with 13 bases in between. The CDR3 loop reads CASSLGAGSHEQYF. The CDR3, as DNA: TGTGCCAGCAGTTTAGGGGCAGGGTCCCACGAGCAGTACTTC.

V and J are TRBV10-3 and TRBJ2-1; the D gene is possibly TRBD2 (6 bases). This CDR3 contains 16 residues. Between the trimmed V and J ends, which lost 4 bases and 4 bases, there was a span of 17 bases. Per germline, CDR1 ENHRY and CDR2 SYGVKD. The DNA of the CDR3 is TGTGCCATCAGTGGGGATCTAGCGCAAACTTACAATGAGCAGTTCTTC. It yields the protein CAISGDLAQTYNEQFF.

This rearrangement joins TRBV20-1 to TRBJ1-2; D remains unclear. The germline V gene encodes CDR1 DFQATT and CDR2 SNEGSKA (reference sequence). V was shortened by 0 bases and J by 2 bases, with 13 bases between the two germline ends. This CDR3 contains 15 residues. The CDR3, as DNA: TGCAGTGCTAGAGATCGGCCCGCGTACAACTATGGCTACACCTTC. Translated, it gives CSARDRPAYNYGYTF.

Here the CDR3 DNA reads TGCGCCAGCAGCCAGGGAGAACAGGGGAACTATGGCTACACCTTC. This sequence encodes CASSQGEQGNYGYTF. The chain combines TRBV4-1 with TRBJ1-2; TRBD1 agrees at 7 bases. This CDR3 is built from 15 residues. From germline, CDR1 is MGHRA and CDR2 YSYEKL. With V trimmed by 3 bases and J by 2 bases, 6 bases remained unmatched.

The V gene is TRBV29-1, the J gene TRBJ2-7; D ambiguous. The germline gives CDR1 SQVTM, CDR2 ANQGSEA. V shed 7 bases and J shed 2 bases, with 15 bases lying between them. The length of the CDR3 is 13 residues. The CDR3 DNA follows: TGCAGCGCCGGAGATAGCAGAACCTACGAGCAGTACTTC. It encodes CSAGDSRTYEQYF.

The table lists this clonotype with a count of one. The chain employs TRBV5-5 and TRBJ2-7, with D tentatively TRBD1 (6 bases). Germline V gene sequence: CDR1 SGHKS, CDR2 YYEKEE (reference sequence). The CDR3 extends over 15 amino acids. The V end was cut by 0 bases, the J end by 2 bases, with 12 bases between. This CDR3 is CASSLAQGLAYEQYF. DNA of the CDR3: TGTGCCAGCAGCTTGGCCCAGGGGCTGGCCTACGAGCAGTACTTC.

V gene TRBV5-1 combines with J gene TRBJ1-5; D not resolved. V was shortened by 5 bases and J by 4 bases, with 16 bases between the two germline ends. Germline-derived CDR1 and CDR2 are SGHRS and YFSETQ. CDR3 size: 15 residues. The CDR3 loop reads CASSESGSSNQPQHF. CDR3 DNA: TGCGCCAGCAGTGAGAGCGGCAGCTCAAATCAGCCCCAGCATTTT.

This clonotype was counted at least ten times. The gene calls are TRBV20-1 and TRBJ2-7; D is perhaps TRBD2 (5 bases). CDR1 and CDR2 from the germline V gene are DFQATT and SNEGSKA (reference sequence). V was cut by 0 bases and J by 3 bases, with 12 bases left in between. The CDR3 is made up of 14 amino acids. CDR3 bases: TGCAGTGCTAGAGATCTGGCTAGCTTCTACGAGCAGTACTTC. This sequence encodes CSARDLASFYEQYF.

The V gene is TRBV2, the J gene TRBJ2-7; 8 nucleotides agree with TRBD2. Trimming cost V 6 bases and J 3 bases; bases outside gene matches: 10. CDR1 and CDR2 from the germline V gene are SNHLY and FYNNEI. This CDR3 has 15 amino acids. The chain's CDR3 is CASRGGTRTLYEQYF. As DNA, the CDR3 is TGTGCCAGCAGGGGTGGGACTAGGACCCTCTACGAGCAGTACTTC.

This chain links TRBV5-1 with TRBJ2-7, with no clear D. Germline CDR1 reads SGHRS; CDR2 reads YFSETQ. The CDR3 extends over 15 amino acids. Between the trimmed V and J ends, which lost 0 bases and 2 bases, there was a span of 12 bases. CDR3 DNA sequence: TGCGCCAGCAGCTTGGAGTCAGGTGTAGCCTACGAGCAGTACTTC. It specifies CASSLESGVAYEQYF. Combining the CDR3 with reference TRBV5-1 and TRBJ2-7 gives the whole variable domain KAGVTQTPRYLIKTRGQQVTLSCSPISGHRSVSWYQQTPGQGLQFLFEYFSETQRNKGNFPGRFSGRQFSNSRSEMNVSTLELGDSALYLCASSLESGVAYEQYFGPGTRLTVT.

This clonotype was counted only a few times. The chain recombines TRBV29-1 with TRBJ1-2; 7 positions match TRBD1. CDR3 length equals 13 residues. V dropped 7 bases and J dropped 0; count of bases not matched to a gene: 5. Germline CDR1 reads SQVTM; CDR2 reads ANQGSEA. The CDR3: CSAAGGPNYGYTF. The DNA for the CDR3 is TGCAGCGCCGCAGGGGGGCCTAACTATGGCTACACCTTC.

Only a few counts were recorded for this clonotype. The J gene is TRBJ1-1, the V gene TRBV9; TRBD1 matches at 10 bases. V was clipped by 0 bases and J by 4 bases; unmatched bases: 9. Per the germline V gene, CDR1 is SGDLS and CDR2 is YYNGEE. This CDR3 comprises 17 residues. The CDR3 loop reads CASSVATGTGVGTEAFF. The CDR3 DNA follows: TGTGCCAGCAGCGTAGCTACAGGGACAGGGGTTGGCACTGAAGCTTTCTTT.

The chain uses TRBV20-1 and TRBJ2-6; D may be TRBD2 (5 bases). Per germline, CDR1 DFQATT and CDR2 SNEGSKA (reference sequence). Trimming cost V 0 bases and J 0 bases, with 9 bases left between them. The CDR3 runs 16 residues. The CDR3 loop reads CSARDSGSSGANVLTF. CDR3 bases: TGCAGTGCTAGAGATTCGGGGTCCTCTGGGGCCAACGTCCTGACTTTC.

This clonotype has more than one count but fewer than ten. The chain couples TRBV28 to TRBJ2-3; D ambiguous. CDR1 MDHEN and CDR2 SYDVKM come from the germline V gene. The CDR3 runs to 14 residues. V lost 7 bases, J lost 3 bases, and 14 bases lay in between. The CDR3 DNA follows: TGTGCCAGCATGCTCCGGGTCTCTACAGATACGCAGTATTTT. The encoded protein is CASMLRVSTDTQYF.

The genes are TRBV4-1 and TRBJ2-1; 11 nucleotides agree with TRBD2. CDR1 is MGHRA and CDR2 is YSYEKL in the germline V gene. There are 18 residues in the CDR3. The trim removed 1 base at V and 5 bases at J, leaving 10 bases unmatched. For the CDR3, the DNA is TGCGCCAGCAGCCAAGGGCTAGCGGGAGGCCAGAAGAACAATGAGCAGTTCTTC. Encoded protein: CASSQGLAGGQKNNEQFF.

The CDR3 region has the DNA TGCGCCAGCAGCGAGACCGGGACAGGGGCACACGAGCAGTACTTC. This translates into CASSETGTGAHEQYF. The gene calls are TRBV5-1 and TRBJ2-1; 10 nucleotides agree with TRBD1. The J call may not be correct, given that the DNA end is closer to TRBJ2-7. The CDR3 is 15 amino acids. Germline CDR1 and CDR2: SGHRS and YFSETQ.

This clonotype was counted a single time. The chain employs TRBV6-5 and TRBJ2-5, with 11 positions matching TRBD1. With 5 bases clipped from V and 11 bases from J, the junction kept 16 bases outside the gene matches. Looked up from germline, CDR1 is MNHEY and CDR2 is SVGAGI. The CDR3 is 16 amino acids. The DNA for the CDR3 is TGTGCCAGCAGTCCGCCGGACAGGGGGCGAACCAGGGAGCAGTACTTC. Protein sequence: CASSPPDRGRTREQYF.

The genes are TRBV29-1 and TRBJ1-1, with TRBD1 as a possible D gene (6 bases). V lost 8 bases and J lost 5, with 18 bases in between. The CDR3 length is 13 residues. In germline, CDR1 is SQVTM, CDR2 ANQGSEA. The CDR3 sequence is CSLRGEGTTEAFF. The CDR3 bases are TGCAGCCTTAGGGGGGAGGGGACGACTGAAGCTTTCTTT.

This clonotype has just one count. V gene TRBV4-1 combines with J gene TRBJ2-7; 11 bases match TRBD2. The germline V gene encodes CDR1 MGHRA and CDR2 YSYEKL. This CDR3 is built from 19 residues. After removal of 0 bases from V and 0 bases from J, the junction contained 10 bases not matched to a gene. The CDR3 DNA sequence: TGCGCCAGCAGCCAAGATGGGGACCGACTAGCGGGGAGCTCCTACGAGCAGTACTTC. Its translation: CASSQDGDRLAGSSYEQYF.

This clonotype was counted between two and nine times. The chain carries TRBV2 and TRBJ2-4, with D perhaps matching TRBD1 or TRBD2 (5 bases each). V lost 4 bases and J lost 13, with 14 bases in between. CDR3 length: 12 amino acids. Germline V gene sequence: CDR1 SNHLY, CDR2 FYNNEI. CDR3 coding DNA: TGTGCCAGCAGTGGTGGTCAGGGAGAGCAGTACTTC. It is translated as CASSGGQGEQYF.

The CDR3 DNA reads as TGCAGTGCTAGAGTTCCGGACAGTAACACTGAAGCTTTCTTT. It translates to CSARVPDSNTEAFF. V usage is TRBV20-1 and J usage is TRBJ1-1, with a weak D call TRBD1 (6 bases). The germline CDR1 and CDR2 sequences are DFQATT and SNEGSKA (reference sequence). V lost 1 base and J 2 bases, leaving 11 bases between the germline ends. This CDR3 has 14 amino acids.

This clonotype appeared a few times. The genes are TRBV5-1 and TRBJ2-7, with no clear D. Germline V gene data show CDR1 as SGHRS and CDR2 as YFSETQ. The CDR3 spans 12 residues. The V and J ends lost 5 bases and 2 bases respectively, with 8 bases between them. CDR3 sequence (DNA): TGCGCCAGCAGGGACCGCACCTACGAGCAGTACTTC. It is translated as CASRDRTYEQYF.

The V call is TRBV7-9, the J call TRBJ2-1; D is undetermined. The V end was cut by 4 bases, the J end by 0 bases, with 13 bases between. The V gene's germline CDR1 is SEHNR and CDR2 FQNEAQ (reference sequence). The CDR3 loop spans 16 amino acids. The CDR3 sequence is CASSSTYLSSYNEQFF. CDR3 in DNA: TGTGCCAGCAGCTCCACGTACTTGAGCTCCTACAATGAGCAGTTCTTC.

This clonotype was picked up a small number of times. The chain employs TRBV18 and TRBJ2-5; TRBD2 matches 10 bases. Per the germline V gene, CDR1 is KGHSH and CDR2 is LQKENI. V lost 3 bases and J lost 1; bases outside the gene matches: 2. The CDR3 is 15 amino acids. The CDR3 coding sequence is TGTGCCAGCTCACCCTGGACTAGCGGCCAAGAGACCCAGTACTTC. Protein sequence: CASSPWTSGQETQYF.

CDR3 sequence reads: CSGTGDPGRANVLTF. The CDR3 DNA reads TGCAGTGGTACGGGCGACCCCGGGAGGGCCAACGTCCTGACTTTC. The genes are TRBV20-1 and TRBJ2-6; D is possibly TRBD2 (5 bases). Germline loops: CDR1 DFQATT, CDR2 SNEGSKA (reference sequence). This CDR3 has 15 residues. V lost 7 bases and J lost 5, with 18 bases in between.